Below are 11 T cell receptor beta chains sequenced from a single sample in a study of blood T cell repertoires in COVID-19. TCRdb's copy holds only in-frame clones and misses some; the assay was immunoSEQ multiplex PCR. The sample consists of tens of thousands of clones, nearly 90% of them appearing once. Sequenced: peripheral blood. The receptors were gathered from a man aged 55 to 70 with acute or convalescent COVID-19.

The rearrangement joins TRBV4-3 to TRBJ2-2, with D perhaps matching TRBD2 (5 bases). This CDR3 spans 15 amino acids. Germline CDR1 LGHNA, CDR2 YSLEER. Trimming shortened V by 0 bases and J by 6 bases, and 11 bases separated the two germline ends. The DNA of the CDR3 is TGCGCCAGCAGCCAAGATTGGACTTTGGCCGGGGAGCTGTTTTTT. This translates into CASSQDWTLAGELFF.

The chain carries TRBV5-5 and TRBJ1-4, with 7 positions matching TRBD1. This CDR3 spans 13 amino acids. Germline CDR1 reads SGHKS; CDR2 reads YYEKEE (reference sequence). V shed 6 bases, J shed 1 base, and the junction held 0 bases outside the gene matches. The CDR3 DNA reads as TGTGCCAGCAACAGGGGAACTAATGAAAAACTGTTTTTT. It is translated as CASNRGTNEKLFF.

The rearrangement links TRBV2 to TRBJ2-5, with D possibly TRBD1 on 8 matching bases. Trimming removed 4 bases from V and 0 bases from J, with 18 bases in between. Germline CDR1 SNHLY, CDR2 FYNNEI. The CDR3 has 17 residues. The DNA for the CDR3 is TGTGCCAGCAGTGGACAGGGGCCGCGGGAGTACCAAGAGACCCAGTACTTC. The encoded protein is CASSGQGPREYQETQYF.

The chain recombines TRBV29-1 with TRBJ1-4; D is unclear. There are 14 residues in the CDR3. Germline V gene lookup returns CDR1 SQVTM and CDR2 ANQGSEA. The DNA for the CDR3 is TGCAGGTGGTGGGTAGTTGGGGAGAATGAAAAACTGTTTTTT. It yields the protein CRWWVVGENEKLFF.

V usage is TRBV9 and J usage is TRBJ2-6; TRBD1 matches at 8 bases. The CDR3 is 18 amino acids. Germline V gene sequence: CDR1 SGDLS, CDR2 YYNGEE. With 3 bases clipped from V and 0 bases from J, the junction kept 8 bases outside the gene matches. The CDR3 spells CASSANGQGSSGANVLTF. CDR3 DNA sequence: TGTGCCAGCAGCGCGAACGGACAGGGAAGCTCTGGGGCCAACGTCCTGACTTTC.

This CDR3 reads CAWAGGRSSPLHF. In DNA, the CDR3 is TGTGCCTGGGCCGGGGGTCGTAGTTCACCCCTCCACTTT. The gene calls are TRBV30 and TRBJ1-6; D perhaps matches TRBD1 (5 bases). V dropped 5 bases and J dropped 9 bases, with 14 bases sitting between them. Germline assignment: CDR1 GTSNPN and CDR2 SVGIG (reference sequence). The CDR3 sequence is 13 residues long.

The chain has TRBV6-2 or TRBV6-3 and TRBJ2-5; D gene ambiguous. CDR3 length: 11 residues. Trimming cost V 6 bases and J 5 bases, with 7 bases left between them. Germline V gene data show CDR1 as MNHEY and CDR2 as SVGEGT. CDR3 DNA: TGTGCCAGCAGCCCCGGGGAGACCCAGTACTTC. Its translation: CASSPGETQYF.

The V gene is TRBV4-3, the J gene TRBJ2-5; 9 bases line up with TRBD1. Germline V gene sequence: CDR1 LGHNA, CDR2 YSLEER. V lost 3 bases and J lost 2; bases outside the gene matches: 7. CDR3 length equals 16 residues. In DNA, the CDR3 is TGCGCCAGCAGCCAGAATCCTGGACAGGGGCAAGAGACCCAGTACTTC. Its protein product is CASSQNPGQGQETQYF.

V usage is TRBV3-1 (or the pseudogene TRBV3-2) and J usage is TRBJ1-4; D is ambiguous. This CDR3 comprises 13 residues. Looked up from germline, CDR1 is LGHDT and CDR2 is YNNKEL (reference sequence). The V gene lost 0 bases and the J gene lost 10 bases, with 9 bases spanning the gap. The CDR3 region is CASSQEGRIKLFF. CDR3 in DNA: TGTGCCAGCAGCCAAGAGGGCAGGATAAAACTGTTTTTT.

In regard to this clone: This specimen includes other DNA sequences encoding the same CDR3. The J gene is TRBJ1-5, the V gene TRBV30; no reliable D call. Germline-derived CDR1 and CDR2 are GTSNPN and SVGIG (reference sequence). V gave up 1 base and J gave up 4 bases, with 8 bases separating them. This CDR3 has 13 residues. Here the CDR3 reads CAWSGQSNQPQHF. The CDR3 nucleotides read TGTGCCTGGAGTGGTCAGTCAAATCAGCCCCAGCATTTT.

The chain employs TRBV19 and TRBJ2-7; 9 bases agree with TRBD1. CDR1 LNHDA and CDR2 SQIVND come from the germline V gene (reference sequence). The CDR3 runs 17 residues. The V gene end was trimmed by 3 bases and the J gene end by 3 bases; junction bases not matched to a gene: 12. CDR3: CASSIFWSETGGYEQYF. CDR3 sequence (DNA): TGTGCCAGTAGTATCTTTTGGTCTGAGACAGGGGGCTACGAGCAGTACTTC. Looking up the rest from reference TRBV19 and TRBJ2-7 gives the full variable domain: DGGITQSPKYLFRKEGQNVTLSCEQNLNHDAMYWYRQDPGQGLRLIYYSQIVNDFQKGDIAEGYSVSREKKESFPLTVTSAQKNPTAFYLCASSIFWSETGGYEQYFGPGTRLTVT.